The rows below give T cell receptor beta chains drawn from one sample of a study of cytotoxic CD8 clonotypes in ibrutinib-treated CLL. The table came from immunoSEQ multiplex PCR; TCRdb's copy has only in-frame clones and leaves some out. The sample includes 100,000 to 150,000 clones, approximately 85% of them seen just once. The specimen was PBMCs, collected after 24 months of ibrutinib treatment. Every receptor here comes from a human donor with chronic lymphocytic leukemia. Each CDR3 is given with its conserved first and last residue. A D gene is named only where the DNA matches it firmly. Not all rows give a size; the values are once, few, many and, for expanded clones, a class.

j_gene | d_gene | abundance | v_gene | CDR3nt | CDR3aa
TRBJ1-1 | TRBD1 | . | TRBV10-1 | TGCGCCAGCAGTGTCCCCCGACAGGGGCTGAGGATGAACACTGAAGCTTTCTTT | CASSVPRQGLRMNTEAFF
TRBJ2-1 | TRBD1 | few | TRBV5-1 | TGCGCCAGCAGCTCTGGGACAGGGGAGGGTGAGCAGTTCTTC | CASSSGTGEGEQFF
TRBJ2-3 | . | few | TRBV11-1 | TGTGCCAGCAGCTTAGCGGGGTCTAGGTCCGATACGCAGTATTTT | CASSLAGSRSDTQYF
TRBJ2-7 | . | . | TRBV19 | TGTGCCAGTAAGGAAACGCCGACCTACGAGCAGTACTTC | CASKETPTYEQYF
TRBJ2-5 | TRBD2 | . | TRBV9 | TGTGCCAGCAGCGTGGGACTAGCGGGGGCAAAAGAGACCCAGTACTTC | CASSVGLAGAKETQYF
TRBJ2-5 | . | . | TRBV7-3 | TGTGCCAGCAGCCCTAGTAGGGGGGGAGAGACCCAGTACTTC | CASSPSRGGETQYF
TRBJ2-1 | . | . | TRBV19 | TGTGCCAGTAGTATTAAATTCAGGGGAAGCTCCTACAATGAGCAGTTCTTC | CASSIKFRGSSYNEQFF
TRBJ2-7 | . | . | TRBV6-5 | TGTGCCAGCAGCCGCGACGGGCCAGACTACGAGCAGTACTTC | CASSRDGPDYEQYF
TRBJ2-7 | TRBD2 | . | TRBV7-2 | TGTGCCAGCAGCTTAGTTGCTTCTCTAGCGGGAGGGAATGAGCAGTACTTC | CASSLVASLAGGNEQYF
TRBJ1-6 | TRBD1 | . | TRBV7-2 | TGTGCCAGCAGCCCGGGACAGTATAATTCACCCCTCCACTTT | CASSPGQYNSPLHF
TRBJ1-2 | . | . | TRBV27 | TGTGCCAGCAGTTTATCCCGGGACGCGTATGGCTACACCTTC | CASSLSRDAYGYTF
TRBJ1-2 | . | . | TRBV2 | TGTGCCAGCAGTGAAGTACAAGGAGGTGATGGCTACACCTTC | CASSEVQGGDGYTF